The sequence of this T cell receptor (beta chain) was determined in a study of blood T cell repertoires in COVID-19. Whole-study context: Sample material is recorded as cDNA or gDNA derived from T cells, B-cell-depleted T cells, or PBMCs.

Generated by immunoSEQ multiplex PCR, the TCRdb table keeps only in-frame clones and is missing some. This sample has 230,000 or so clones, with about 88% found just once. The germline V gene has CDR1 SSHAT and CDR2 FNYEAQ (reference sequence). The V end was cut by 2 bases, the J end by 4 bases, with 14 bases between. The CDR3 extends over 16 amino acids. The specimen sequenced was PBMCs or T cells enriched from blood (not recorded which). The chain has TRBV7-7 and TRBJ2-2, with D tentatively TRBD2 (6 bases). The receptor comes from a woman aged 45-65 years who had been exposed to COVID-19. The CDR3, as DNA: TGTGCCAGCAGCTTATGGCAGGGAGGAAGCACCGGGGAGCTGTTTTTT. This sequence encodes CASSLWQGGSTGELFF.